This passage covers 15 T cell receptor beta chains from one sample sequenced in a study of blood T cell repertoires in COVID-19. The repertoire was sequenced with immunoSEQ multiplex PCR; TCRdb's copy has only in-frame clones and lacks some. The table lists 210,000 or so clones, 80% of them singletons, with about 4% in the top ten. Sequencing was performed on PBMCs or T cells enriched from blood (not recorded which). The receptors derive from a man in his thirties or forties with acute COVID-19.

This clone turned up a few times. V and J are TRBV5-1 and TRBJ2-2; D call uncertain. Germline V gene sequence: CDR1 SGHRS, CDR2 YFSETQ. The CDR3 covers 13 residues. V was shortened by 4 bases and J by 7 bases, with 11 bases between the two germline ends. For the CDR3, the DNA is TGCGCCAGCAGCCCCGCGAGTGGCGGGGAGCTGTTTTTT. This codes for CASSPASGGELFF.

V and J are TRBV3-1 (or the pseudogene TRBV3-2) and TRBJ1-4, with 7 bases lining up with TRBD1. Germline V CDR1 and CDR2: LGHDT, YNNKEL (reference sequence). Germline trimming cut 4 bases from V and 14 bases from J; bases unmatched to any gene: 10. The CDR3 totals 13 residues. CDR3 coding DNA: TGTGCCAGCAGCCCCAGACAGGGATCTGGGCTGTTTTTT. It is translated as CASSPRQGSGLFF.

The chain has TRBV7-9 and TRBJ1-1; D is unclear. Germline CDR1 and CDR2: SEHNR and FQNEAQ (reference sequence). The CDR3 is made up of 14 amino acids. V was cut by 5 bases and J by 5 bases, with 15 bases left in between. CDR3 nucleotide sequence: TGTGCCAGCAGCCATATTAATTTCGGGACTGAAGCTTTCTTT. Its protein product is CASSHINFGTEAFF.

V is TRBV7-3 and J is TRBJ1-3; 9 nucleotides align to TRBD1. Germline values: CDR1 SGHTA, CDR2 FQGTGA. V lost 2 bases, J lost 4 bases, and 3 bases stayed unmatched. The CDR3 is 15 amino acids. The CDR3: CASSLGQGIGNTIYF. Here the CDR3 DNA reads TGTGCCAGCAGCTTAGGACAGGGGATCGGAAACACCATATATTTT. Full variable domain (rest looked up from reference TRBV7-3 and TRBJ1-3): GAGVSQTPSNKVTEKGKYVELRCDPISGHTALYWYRQSLGQGPEFLIYFQGTGAADDSGLPNDRFFAVRPEGSVSTLKIQRTERGDSAVYLCASSLGQGIGNTIYFGEGSWLTVV.

The V gene is TRBV13, the J gene TRBJ1-2, with D unresolved. The CDR3 contains 14 residues. The germline V and J ends were trimmed by 5 bases and 5 bases, with 15 bases remaining between them. The germline CDR1 and CDR2 sequences are PRHDT and FYEKMQ (reference sequence). CDR3: CASSPRTEGYGYTF. The CDR3 region has the DNA TGTGCCAGCAGCCCCAGGACCGAGGGATATGGCTACACCTTC.

This chain uses TRBV9 with TRBJ2-5, with TRBD2 identical over 11 bases. Germline CDR1 SGDLS, CDR2 YYNGEE. This CDR3 comprises 19 residues. Trimming took 0 bases from V and 5 from J; bases not matched to a gene: 15. DNA of the CDR3: TGTGCCAGCAGCGTAGTTGATAGCGGGGGGGCCGGCTCTGAGGAGACCCAGTACTTC. Its translation is CASSVVDSGGAGSEETQYF. Looking up the rest from reference TRBV9 and TRBJ2-5 gives the full variable domain: DSGVTQTPKHLITATGQRVTLRCSPRSGDLSVYWYQQSLDQGLQFLIQYYNGEERAKGNILERFSAQQFPDLHSELNLSSLELGDSALYFCASSVVDSGGAGSEETQYFGPGTRLLVL.

Worth noting for this clone: This specimen includes other DNA sequences encoding the same CDR3. DNA of the CDR3: TGTGCCAGCAGTTTATCTGTCCAGCCCCAGCATTTT. Amino acids: CASSLSVQPQHF. J is TRBJ1-5 and V is TRBV28; D gene ambiguous. The CDR3 spans 12 residues. Between the trimmed V and J ends, which lost 1 base and 7 bases, there was a span of 5 bases. The germline gives CDR1 MDHEN, CDR2 SYDVKM.

This clone appeared a few times. The chain is built from TRBV27 and TRBJ1-1, with 7 positions matching TRBD1. Germline lookup yields CDR1 MNHEY and CDR2 SMNVEV (reference sequence). V lost 7 bases and J lost 1; bases outside the gene matches: 12. The CDR3 spans 16 residues. The DNA for the CDR3 is TGTGCCAGCACCCTTACTCCACAGGGGAGGAACACTGAAGCTTTCTTT. This translates into CASTLTPQGRNTEAFF.

This chain uses TRBV19 with TRBJ1-2; 10 nucleotides match TRBD1. V gave up 6 bases and J gave up 6 bases; unmatched junction bases: 4. The CDR3 spans 13 residues. From germline, CDR1 is LNHDA and CDR2 SQIVND (reference sequence). The CDR3 nucleotides read TGTGCCAGTAGGACTGGGACAGGGGATGGCTACACCTTC. It translates to CASRTGTGDGYTF.

This chain connects TRBV5-4 to TRBJ2-1, with TRBD2 identical over 14 bases. The CDR3 loop spans 16 amino acids. CDR1 and CDR2 (germline): SGHNT, YYREEE (reference sequence). The V and J ends lost 4 bases and 3 bases, in that order; junction bases with no gene match: 3. In nucleotides, the CDR3 is TGTGCCAGCAGCGGGGGACTAGCGGGGGACTACAATGAGCAGTTCTTC. Translated, it gives CASSGGLAGDYNEQFF.

The chain uses TRBV4-1 and TRBJ2-3, with 8 positions matching TRBD2. The CDR3 has 17 amino acids. Trimming at V came to 0 bases and at J to 4 bases, leaving 9 bases not matched to a gene. Per germline, CDR1 MGHRA and CDR2 YSYEKL. The CDR3 loop is CASSQDLGIAGPDTQYF. The CDR3 DNA is TGCGCCAGCAGCCAAGATCTGGGAATAGCGGGACCAGATACGCAGTATTTT.

The chain couples TRBV9 to TRBJ1-2; D unclear. CDR3 length: 12 amino acids. Germline CDR1 reads SGDLS; CDR2 reads YYNGEE. The V end was cut by 4 bases, the J end by 3 bases, with 7 bases between. The CDR3 bases are TGTGCCAGCAGCCTGCGGGACTATGGCTACACCTTC. It specifies CASSLRDYGYTF.

This rearrangement joins TRBV6-5 to TRBJ2-3; possible D gene TRBD1, 5 bases. V lost 4 bases and J lost 0, with 11 bases in between. The CDR3 covers 15 residues. The germline gives CDR1 MNHEY, CDR2 SVGAGI. CDR3 nucleotides: TGTGCCAGCAGTTCCAGGGTAATTAGCACAGATACGCAGTATTTT. Its protein is CASSSRVISTDTQYF.

The rearrangement links TRBV7-2 to TRBJ1-6; TRBD1 matches 10 bases. CDR3 length: 15 residues. CDR1 is SGHTA, CDR2 FQGNSA, per germline. With 5 bases clipped from V and 6 bases from J, the junction kept 4 bases outside the gene matches. CDR3: CASSGWTGGNSPLHF. The DNA for the CDR3 is TGTGCCAGCAGCGGGTGGACAGGGGGTAATTCACCCCTCCACTTT.

This sequence joins TRBV19 and TRBJ1-5; 9 bases map to TRBD1. The germline CDR1 and CDR2 sequences are LNHDA and SQIVND (reference sequence). This CDR3 has 15 amino acids. V lost 9 bases and J lost 3; bases outside the gene matches: 9. This CDR3 reads CARPGQGGNNQPQHF. CDR3 DNA sequence: TGTGCCAGGCCGGGACAGGGTGGTAACAATCAGCCCCAGCATTTT. The whole variable domain, remainder taken from reference TRBV19 and TRBJ1-5, is DGGITQSPKYLFRKEGQNVTLSCEQNLNHDAMYWYRQDPGQGLRLIYYSQIVNDFQKGDIAEGYSVSREKKESFPLTVTSAQKNPTAFYLCARPGQGGNNQPQHFGDGTRLSIL.